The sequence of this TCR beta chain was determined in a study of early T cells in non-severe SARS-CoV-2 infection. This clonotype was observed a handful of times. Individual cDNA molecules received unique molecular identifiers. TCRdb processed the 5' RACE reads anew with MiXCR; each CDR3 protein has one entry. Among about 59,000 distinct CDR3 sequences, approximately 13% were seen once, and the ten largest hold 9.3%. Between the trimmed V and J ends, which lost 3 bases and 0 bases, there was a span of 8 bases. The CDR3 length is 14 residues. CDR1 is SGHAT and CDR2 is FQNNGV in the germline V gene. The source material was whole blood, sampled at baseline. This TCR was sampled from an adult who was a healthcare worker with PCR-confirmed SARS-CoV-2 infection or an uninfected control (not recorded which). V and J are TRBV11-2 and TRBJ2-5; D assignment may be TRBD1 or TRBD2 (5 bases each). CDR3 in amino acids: CASSLGEYQETQYF. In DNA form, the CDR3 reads TGTGCCAGCAGCTTGGGGGAGTACCAAGAGACCCAGTACTTC.